Presented here are 27 T cell receptor beta chains from one specimen sequenced in a study of OX40 agonist ivuxolimab in advanced cancers. Libraries were prepared by immunoSEQ multiplex PCR; TCRdb keeps only in-frame clonotypes and omits some of them. The data contain fewer than 25,000 clones, approximately 87% of them singletons. The sample here was CD4+ or CD8+ T cells sorted from blood, taken in a trial of the OX40 agonist ivuxolimab. The receptor set was obtained from an adult with an advanced solid tumor such as melanoma, head and neck, liver or kidney cancer.

The rearrangement uses TRBV11-2 and TRBJ2-1, with 8 nucleotides matching TRBD2. The CDR3 has 17 amino acids. Germline CDR1 and CDR2: SGHAT and FQNNGV. J gave up 8 bases and V 0 bases, and 12 bases lay outside the gene matches. The DNA for the CDR3 is TGTGCCAGCAGCTTAGATAGGAGAGGTAGCGGGGCCGATGAGCAGTTCTTC. It translates to CASSLDRRGSGADEQFF.

V is TRBV14 and J is TRBJ2-2; D is tentatively TRBD1 or TRBD2 (5 bases each). Germline V gene sequence: CDR1 SGHDN, CDR2 FVKESK. V was pared by 1 base and J by 0 bases, with 21 bases between. This CDR3 contains 20 residues. The CDR3 DNA sequence: TGTGCCAGCAGCCAAGCTTTAGGGGCACGAGGGCTCGCGAACACCGGGGAGCTGTTTTTT. This codes for CASSQALGARGLANTGELFF.

The chain uses TRBV11-2 and TRBJ2-7; 10 nucleotides agree with TRBD2. V shed 5 bases and J 7 bases; nucleotides not matched to a gene: 5. Germline CDR1 and CDR2: SGHAT and FQNNGV. CDR3 size: 13 residues. CDR3 region: CASSPGTSVEQYF. In DNA form, the CDR3 reads TGTGCCAGCAGCCCCGGGACTAGCGTTGAGCAGTACTTC.

V and J are TRBV7-2 and TRBJ2-4; 7 bases match TRBD1. Germline loops: CDR1 SGHTA, CDR2 FQGNSA. The CDR3 loop spans 17 amino acids. V lost 4 bases, J lost 6 bases, and 15 bases stayed unmatched. The CDR3 spells CASSSLAHRGEGNIQYF. In DNA form, the CDR3 reads TGTGCCAGCAGCTCCCTAGCCCACAGGGGAGAGGGAAACATTCAGTACTTC.

The rearrangement joins TRBV5-5 to TRBJ2-7; no reliable D call. CDR3 length equals 14 residues. V dropped 2 bases and J dropped 1 base, with 10 bases sitting between them. Looked up from germline, CDR1 is SGHKS and CDR2 is YYEKEE (reference sequence). The CDR3 sequence: CASSLVTPSYEQYF. The CDR3 DNA is TGTGCCAGCAGCTTAGTAACACCTTCCTACGAGCAGTACTTC.

The V call is TRBV7-9, the J call TRBJ1-6; a possible D gene is TRBD1 (5 bases). The CDR3 runs to 16 residues. Trimming removed 1 base at V and 7 bases at J, with 14 bases between. In germline, CDR1 is SEHNR, CDR2 FQNEAQ (reference sequence). CDR3 amino acids: CASSLVGDRSNSPLHF. CDR3 bases: TGTGCCAGCAGCTTAGTCGGCGACAGAAGCAATTCACCCCTCCACTTT.

This chain links TRBV7-9 with TRBJ2-7, with a possible D match to TRBD1 (6 bases). CDR1 SEHNR and CDR2 FQNEAQ come from the germline V gene (reference sequence). V was pared by 0 bases and J by 7 bases, with 13 bases between. CDR3 length: 14 residues. DNA of the CDR3: TGTGCCAGCAGCTTAGCTAACAGGGTTTGGGAGCAGTACTTC. Amino acids: CASSLANRVWEQYF.

This clone was picked up a small number of times. The rearrangement links TRBV6-4 to TRBJ2-5, with TRBD2 matching over 12 bases. Germline V gene lookup returns CDR1 MRHNA and CDR2 SNTAGT. V was clipped by 6 bases and J by 2 bases; unmatched bases: 7. The CDR3 covers 16 residues. The CDR3 region is CASRKPSGGVQETQYF. The CDR3 DNA reads TGTGCCAGCAGGAAACCTAGCGGGGGGGTACAAGAGACCCAGTACTTC.

This clone was detected once. The CDR3 sequence: CASSGVLGGELFF. The CDR3 DNA reads as TGTGCCAGCAGTGGGGTTCTCGGCGGGGAGCTGTTTTTT. The rearrangement links TRBV6-5 to TRBJ2-2; no definite D call. The V end lost 5 bases, the J end lost 7 bases, and 11 bases lay between the germline ends. Germline CDR1 reads MNHEY; CDR2 reads SVGAGI. This CDR3 spans 13 amino acids.

The V call is TRBV25-1, the J call TRBJ2-5; perhaps TRBD2 as D (5 bases). CDR3 length equals 14 residues. The V end was cut by 9 bases, the J end by 2 bases, with 16 bases between. Germline CDR1 and CDR2: MGHDK and SYGVNS. CDR3 coding DNA: TGTGCCAGTACCCCCATAAGGGAGCAAGAGACCCAGTACTTC. Residues: CASTPIREQETQYF.

CDR3 DNA: TGTGCCAGCAGTGCTTCCGGGACTAGACCTATTATTGAGCAGTACTTC. The encoded protein is CASSASGTRPIIEQYF. This chain connects TRBV6-1 to TRBJ2-7; TRBD2 matches at 8 bases. V trimming: 4 bases; J trimming: 7 bases; junction bases outside the gene matches: 15. The germline V gene encodes CDR1 MNHNS and CDR2 SASEGT. This CDR3 has 16 residues.

The chain joins TRBV2 to TRBJ1-1; tentatively, D is TRBD1 (5 bases). The germline gives CDR1 SNHLY, CDR2 FYNNEI. The CDR3 spans 11 residues. V lost 9 bases and J 5 bases, leaving 10 bases between the germline ends. The chain's CDR3 is CASGTRTEAFF. The CDR3 DNA sequence: TGTGCCAGTGGGACGAGGACTGAAGCTTTCTTT. Full variable domain (rest looked up from reference TRBV2 and TRBJ1-1): EPEVTQTPSHQVTQMGQEVILRCVPISNHLYFYWYRQILGQKVEFLVSFYNNEISEKSEIFDDQFSVERPDGSNFTLKIRSTKLEDSAMYFCASGTRTEAFFGQGTRLTVV.

The chain employs TRBV29-1 and TRBJ1-3, with 7 bases lining up with TRBD1. The CDR3 has 16 residues. J was trimmed by 5 bases and V by 3 bases; bases with no gene match: 13. CDR1 and CDR2 (germline): SQVTM, ANQGSEA. The CDR3 loop reads CSVDGGQEGSRNTIYF. For the CDR3, the DNA is TGCAGCGTTGACGGCGGACAGGAGGGGAGTCGAAACACCATATATTTT.

The chain couples TRBV28 to TRBJ1-4; D perhaps matches TRBD1 (6 bases). V was pared by 3 bases and J by 7 bases, with 15 bases between. The CDR3 spans 15 residues. The germline V gene encodes CDR1 MDHEN and CDR2 SYDVKM. The CDR3, as DNA: TGTGCCAGCAGTTTTGGAGGGGGTAGCCTTGAAAAACTGTTTTTT. Encoded protein: CASSFGGGSLEKLFF.

The rearrangement joins TRBV7-7 to TRBJ1-1; possible D gene TRBD1, 6 bases. The CDR3 extends over 13 amino acids. V gave up 5 bases and J gave up 2 bases, with 9 bases separating them. Germline CDR1 and CDR2: SSHAT and FNYEAQ (reference sequence). This chain's CDR3 is CASSAGVNTEAFF. The CDR3 nucleotides are TGTGCCAGCAGCGCAGGGGTTAACACTGAAGCTTTCTTT.

This clone came up once. The chain is built from TRBV5-4 and TRBJ1-2; a weak D match, TRBD1 (5 bases). Trimming stripped 2 bases from V and 6 bases from J, with 14 bases between. The CDR3 has 14 residues. CDR1 SGHNT and CDR2 YYREEE come from the germline V gene (reference sequence). The CDR3 loop reads CASSLQAPTDGYTF. For the CDR3, the DNA is TGTGCCAGCAGCTTACAGGCCCCTACAGATGGCTACACCTTC.

This rearrangement joins TRBV6-5 to TRBJ1-1; TRBD1 is a possible D gene (5 bases). The CDR3 extends over 12 amino acids. Trimming removed 8 bases from V and 1 base from J, with 8 bases in between. Germline values: CDR1 MNHEY, CDR2 SVGAGI. CDR3 coding DNA: TGTGCCAGCGGAGGGGAGAACACTGAAGCTTTCTTT. This codes for CASGGENTEAFF.

The CDR3 sequence: CAISGPGTGADEQYF. The CDR3 region has the DNA TGTGCCATCAGTGGACCCGGGACAGGGGCAGACGAGCAGTACTTC. The chain joins TRBV10-3 to TRBJ2-7; 10 bases match TRBD1. Per germline, CDR1 ENHRY and CDR2 SYGVKD. The CDR3 extends over 15 amino acids. Trimming removed 4 bases from V and 5 bases from J; junction bases left unmatched: 8.

The chain links TRBV7-2 to TRBJ1-3, with D unclear. Germline CDR1 reads SGHTA; CDR2 reads FQGNSA. This CDR3 comprises 15 residues. V was trimmed by 1 base and J by 0 bases, leaving 7 bases between them. In DNA, the CDR3 is TGTGCCAGCAGCTTAGGACCGGACTCTGGAAACACCATATATTTT. Encoded protein: CASSLGPDSGNTIYF.

The CDR3 sequence is CASSDGETQYF. As DNA, the CDR3 is TGTGCCAGCAGTGACGGGGAGACCCAGTACTTC. This chain uses TRBV2 with TRBJ2-5, with D uncertain. The CDR3 sequence is 11 residues long. The germline V gene has CDR1 SNHLY and CDR2 FYNNEI. V lost 3 bases to trimming and J lost 5 bases, with 4 bases between them.

The chain combines TRBV27 with TRBJ2-5; D possibly corresponds to TRBD1 (5 bases). The CDR3 consists of 16 residues. V was trimmed by 5 bases and J by 1 base, leaving 17 bases between them. Germline-derived CDR1 and CDR2 are MNHEY and SMNVEV (reference sequence). CDR3 sequence: CASSPRQTVLQETQYF. The CDR3 DNA sequence: TGTGCCAGCAGTCCCCGACAGACAGTACTCCAAGAGACCCAGTACTTC.

The chain carries TRBV5-1 and TRBJ2-3; 7 bases match TRBD2. This CDR3 region has 15 residues. Germline lookup yields CDR1 SGHRS and CDR2 YFSETQ. After removal of 0 bases from V and 2 bases from J, the junction contained 3 bases not matched to a gene. The CDR3 bases are TGCGCCAGCAGCTTGGCAGCGGGGTTCACAGATACGCAGTATTTT. This gives the protein CASSLAAGFTDTQYF.

The rearrangement links TRBV9 to TRBJ1-1; D is uncertain. This CDR3 contains 12 residues. The V gene's germline CDR1 is SGDLS and CDR2 YYNGEE. The germline V and J ends were trimmed by 3 bases and 1 base, with 4 bases remaining between them. In DNA, the CDR3 is TGTGCCAGCAGCGGGGCGAACACTGAAGCTTTCTTT. As protein: CASSGANTEAFF.

The genes are TRBV27 and TRBJ1-3, with a weak D call TRBD1 (5 bases). The CDR3 covers 14 residues. V was trimmed by 11 bases and J by 4 bases, leaving 18 bases between them. Germline-derived CDR1 and CDR2 are MNHEY and SMNVEV (reference sequence). This chain's CDR3 is CAGAPPVAGNTIYF. The DNA for the CDR3 is TGTGCCGGGGCGCCGCCGGTCGCGGGAAACACCATATATTTT.

V is TRBV2 and J is TRBJ1-1; no clear D. Germline-derived CDR1 and CDR2 are SNHLY and FYNNEI. Trimming took off 10 bases at V and 0 bases at J, with 18 bases between the two ends. The length of the CDR3 is 15 residues. In DNA, the CDR3 is TGTGCCACCACTCAGAGCCGGACGGTGAACACTGAAGCTTTCTTT. It is translated as CATTQSRTVNTEAFF.

The chain is built from TRBV7-9 and TRBJ2-7, with D perhaps assigned TRBD1 or TRBD2 (5 bases each). This CDR3 is built from 14 residues. V lost 5 bases to trimming and J lost 5 bases, with 16 bases between them. Germline assignment: CDR1 SEHNR and CDR2 FQNEAQ (reference sequence). CDR3 bases: TGTGCCAGCAGCCTCTTGACCGGGGCAAACGAGCAGTACTTC. It is translated as CASSLLTGANEQYF.

V is TRBV7-9 and J is TRBJ2-7; no clear D gene. Germline V gives CDR1 SEHNR, CDR2 FQNEAQ (reference sequence). Trimming stripped 6 bases from V and 6 bases from J, with 12 bases between. This CDR3 comprises 12 residues. The CDR3 sequence is CASSSGRSEQYF. CDR3 DNA sequence: TGTGCCAGCAGTTCCGGACGGAGCGAGCAGTACTTC.